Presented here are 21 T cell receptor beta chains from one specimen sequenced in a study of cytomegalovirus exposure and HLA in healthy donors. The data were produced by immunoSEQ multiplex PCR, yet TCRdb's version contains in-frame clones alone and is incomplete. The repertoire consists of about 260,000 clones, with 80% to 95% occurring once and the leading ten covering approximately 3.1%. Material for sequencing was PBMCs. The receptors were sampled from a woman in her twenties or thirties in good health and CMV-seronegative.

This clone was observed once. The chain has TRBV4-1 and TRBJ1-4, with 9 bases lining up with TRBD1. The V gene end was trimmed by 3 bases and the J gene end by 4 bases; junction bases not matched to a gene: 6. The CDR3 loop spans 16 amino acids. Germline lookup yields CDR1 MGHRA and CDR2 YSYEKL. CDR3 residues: CASSHARDRVNEKLFF. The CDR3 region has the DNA TGCGCCAGCAGCCATGCACGGGACAGGGTTAATGAAAAACTGTTTTTT.

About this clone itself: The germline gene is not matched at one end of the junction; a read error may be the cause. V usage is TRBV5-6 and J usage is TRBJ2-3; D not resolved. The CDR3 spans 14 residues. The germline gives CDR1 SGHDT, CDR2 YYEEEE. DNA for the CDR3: TGTGCCAGCAGCTTGTTAAATAGCAAAGATACGCAGTATTTT. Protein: CASSLLNSKDTQYF.

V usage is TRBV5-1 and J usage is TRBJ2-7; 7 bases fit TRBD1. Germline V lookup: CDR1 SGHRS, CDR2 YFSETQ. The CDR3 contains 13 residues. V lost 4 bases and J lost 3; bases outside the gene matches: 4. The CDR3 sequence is CASSPDRVYEQYF. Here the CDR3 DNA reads TGCGCCAGCAGCCCAGACAGGGTCTACGAGCAGTACTTC.

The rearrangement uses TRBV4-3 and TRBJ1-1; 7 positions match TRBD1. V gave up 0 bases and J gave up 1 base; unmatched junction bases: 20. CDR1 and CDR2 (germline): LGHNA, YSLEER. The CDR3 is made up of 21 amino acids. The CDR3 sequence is CASSQDRKGGRGNLQNTEAFF. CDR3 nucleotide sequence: TGCGCCAGCAGCCAAGATAGGAAAGGGGGCCGGGGAAACCTCCAGAACACTGAAGCTTTCTTT.

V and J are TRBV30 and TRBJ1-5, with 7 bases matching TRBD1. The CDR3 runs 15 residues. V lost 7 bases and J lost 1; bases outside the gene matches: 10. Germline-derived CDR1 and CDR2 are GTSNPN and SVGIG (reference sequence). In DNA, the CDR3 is TGTGCCTTTTCCACAGGGGCCGAGAGCAATCAGCCCCAGCATTTT. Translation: CAFSTGAESNQPQHF. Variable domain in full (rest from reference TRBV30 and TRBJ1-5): SQTIHQWPATLVQPVGSPLSLECTVEGTSNPNLYWYRQAAGRGLQLLFYSVGIGQISSEVPQNLSASRPQDRQFILSSKKLLLSDSGFYLCAFSTGAESNQPQHFGDGTRLSIL.

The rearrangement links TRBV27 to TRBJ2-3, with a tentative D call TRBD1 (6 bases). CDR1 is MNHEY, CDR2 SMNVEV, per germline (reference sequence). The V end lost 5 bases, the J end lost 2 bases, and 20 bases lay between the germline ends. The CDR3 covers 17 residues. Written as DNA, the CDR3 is TGTGCCAGCAGTCCGGTGGGGGCAAGTGGGAACACAGATACGCAGTATTTT. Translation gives CASSPVGASGNTDTQYF.

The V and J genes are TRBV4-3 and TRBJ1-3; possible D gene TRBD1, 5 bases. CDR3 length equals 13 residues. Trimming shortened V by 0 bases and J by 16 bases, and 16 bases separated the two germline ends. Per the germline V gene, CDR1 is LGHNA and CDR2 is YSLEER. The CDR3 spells CASSQDGGHPWYF. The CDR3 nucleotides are TGCGCCAGCAGCCAAGATGGTGGACATCCCTGGTATTTT.

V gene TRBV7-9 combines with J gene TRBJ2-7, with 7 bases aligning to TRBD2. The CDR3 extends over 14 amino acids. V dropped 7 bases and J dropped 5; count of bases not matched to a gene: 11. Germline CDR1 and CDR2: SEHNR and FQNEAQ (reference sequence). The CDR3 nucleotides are TGTGCCAGCACCAATGGACTAGTTCCCCACGAGCAGTACTTC. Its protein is CASTNGLVPHEQYF.

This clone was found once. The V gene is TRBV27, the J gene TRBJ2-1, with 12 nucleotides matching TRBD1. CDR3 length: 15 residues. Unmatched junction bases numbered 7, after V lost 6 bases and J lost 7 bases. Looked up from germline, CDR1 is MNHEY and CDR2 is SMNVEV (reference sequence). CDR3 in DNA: TGTGCCAGCAGGAGGGACAGGGGGCAGGAAAATGAGCAGTTCTTC. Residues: CASRRDRGQENEQFF.

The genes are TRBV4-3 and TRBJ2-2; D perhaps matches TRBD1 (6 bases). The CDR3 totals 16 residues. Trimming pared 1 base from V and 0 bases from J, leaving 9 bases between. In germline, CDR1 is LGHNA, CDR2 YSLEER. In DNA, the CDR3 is TGCGCCAGCAGCCAAGCCGCAGGGGCGAACACCGGGGAGCTGTTTTTT. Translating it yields CASSQAAGANTGELFF.

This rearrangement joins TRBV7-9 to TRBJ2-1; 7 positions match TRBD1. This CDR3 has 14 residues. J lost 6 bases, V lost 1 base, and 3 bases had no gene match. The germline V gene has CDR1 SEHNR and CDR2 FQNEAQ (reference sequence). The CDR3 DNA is TGTGCCAGCAGCTTAGGGGACAGCGGCAATGAGCAGTTCTTC. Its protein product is CASSLGDSGNEQFF.

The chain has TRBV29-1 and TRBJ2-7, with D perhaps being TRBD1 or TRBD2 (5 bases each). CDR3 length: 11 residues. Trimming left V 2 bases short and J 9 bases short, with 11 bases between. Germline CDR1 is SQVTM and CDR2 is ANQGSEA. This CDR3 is CSVESGDGQYF. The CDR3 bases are TGCAGCGTTGAATCCGGGGACGGGCAGTACTTC.

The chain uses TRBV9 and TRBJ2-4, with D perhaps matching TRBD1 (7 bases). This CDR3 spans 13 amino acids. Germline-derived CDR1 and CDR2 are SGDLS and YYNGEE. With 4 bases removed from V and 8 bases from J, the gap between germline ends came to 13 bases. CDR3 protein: CASSFDREDIQYF. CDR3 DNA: TGTGCCAGCAGCTTCGACAGGGAGGACATTCAGTACTTC. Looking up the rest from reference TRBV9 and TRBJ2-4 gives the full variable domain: DSGVTQTPKHLITATGQRVTLRCSPRSGDLSVYWYQQSLDQGLQFLIQYYNGEERAKGNILERFSAQQFPDLHSELNLSSLELGDSALYFCASSFDREDIQYFGAGTRLSVL.

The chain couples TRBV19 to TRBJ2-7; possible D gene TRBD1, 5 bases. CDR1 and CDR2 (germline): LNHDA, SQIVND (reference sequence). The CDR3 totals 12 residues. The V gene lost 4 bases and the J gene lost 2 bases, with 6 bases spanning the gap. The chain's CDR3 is CASSTGPYEQYF. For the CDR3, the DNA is TGTGCCAGTAGTACAGGGCCCTACGAGCAGTACTTC.

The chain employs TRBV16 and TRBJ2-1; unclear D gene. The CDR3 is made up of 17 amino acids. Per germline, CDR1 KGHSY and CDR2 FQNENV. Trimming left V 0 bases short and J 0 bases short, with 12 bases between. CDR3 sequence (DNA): TGTGCCAGCAGCCAATCGGTTTCTTACGACTCCTACAATGAGCAGTTCTTC. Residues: CASSQSVSYDSYNEQFF.

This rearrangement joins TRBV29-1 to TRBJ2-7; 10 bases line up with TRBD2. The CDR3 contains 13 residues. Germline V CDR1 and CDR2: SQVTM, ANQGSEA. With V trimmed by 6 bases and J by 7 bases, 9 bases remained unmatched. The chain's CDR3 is CSVRTSGVWEQYF. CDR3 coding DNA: TGCAGCGTCCGGACTAGCGGAGTCTGGGAGCAGTACTTC.

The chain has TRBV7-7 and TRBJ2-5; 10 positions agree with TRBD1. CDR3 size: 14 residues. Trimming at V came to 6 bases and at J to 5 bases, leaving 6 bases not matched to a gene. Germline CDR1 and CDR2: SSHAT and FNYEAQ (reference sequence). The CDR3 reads CASSSGTGAETQYF. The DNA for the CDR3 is TGTGCCAGCAGTTCCGGGACAGGGGCGGAGACCCAGTACTTC.

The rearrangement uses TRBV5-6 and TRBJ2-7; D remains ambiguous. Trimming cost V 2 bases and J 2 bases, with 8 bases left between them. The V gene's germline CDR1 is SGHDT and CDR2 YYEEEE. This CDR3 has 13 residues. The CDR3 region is CASSLYGPYEQYF. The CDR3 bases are TGTGCCAGCAGCTTATATGGGCCCTACGAGCAGTACTTC.

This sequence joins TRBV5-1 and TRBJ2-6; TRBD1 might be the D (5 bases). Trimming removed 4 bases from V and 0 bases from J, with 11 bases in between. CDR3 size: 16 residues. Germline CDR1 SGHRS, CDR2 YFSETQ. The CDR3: CASSQDSSSGANVLTF. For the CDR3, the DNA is TGCGCCAGCAGCCAAGACAGCTCCTCTGGGGCCAACGTCCTGACTTTC.

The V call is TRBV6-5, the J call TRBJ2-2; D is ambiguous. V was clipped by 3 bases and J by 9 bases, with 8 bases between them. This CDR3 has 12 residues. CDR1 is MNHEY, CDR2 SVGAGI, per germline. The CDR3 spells CASSYSMRELFF. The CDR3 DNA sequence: TGTGCCAGCAGTTATTCTATGAGGGAGCTGTTTTTT.

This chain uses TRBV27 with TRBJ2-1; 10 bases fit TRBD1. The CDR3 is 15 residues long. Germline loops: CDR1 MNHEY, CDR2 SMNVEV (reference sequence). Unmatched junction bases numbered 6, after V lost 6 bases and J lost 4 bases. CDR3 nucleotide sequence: TGTGCCAGCAGCCCCGGGACAGGGGTATACAATGAGCAGTTCTTC. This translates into CASSPGTGVYNEQFF.